Below, 22 T cell receptor beta chains from the same sample are listed, as sequenced in a study of monozygotic twins with inflammatory bowel disease. From the 5' RACE reads, TCRdb lists one entry per CDR3 protein and no DNA. This listing includes about 160,000 distinct CDR3 sequences. Sequencing was carried out using blood. These TCRs come from a human donor with ulcerative colitis or Crohn's disease, or a healthy co-twin of an affected twin (not recorded which).

V is TRBV6-5 and J is TRBJ2-1; the D gene TCRdb calls, TRBD2, cannot be checked with no DNA. This CDR3 spans 19 amino acids. Germline loops: CDR1 MNHEY, CDR2 SVGAGI. The CDR3 sequence: CASSSTRGGGAAAPNEQFF.

The chain couples TRBV30 to TRBJ1-6; TCRdb selects TRBD1, and the lack of DNA leaves this call unchecked. CDR1 is GTSNPN, CDR2 SVGIG, per germline (reference sequence). The CDR3 has 17 residues. The CDR3 protein is CAWSGVGDRGRNSPLHF.

This chain connects TRBV5-1 to TRBJ2-7; TCRdb's D call of TRBD1 is untestable without DNA. This CDR3 is 15 amino acids long. The germline CDR1 and CDR2 sequences are SGHRS and YFSETQ. CDR3: CASSVTGTGVSEQYF. The whole variable domain, remainder taken from reference TRBV5-1 and TRBJ2-7, is KAGVTQTPRYLIKTRGQQVTLSCSPISGHRSVSWYQQTPGQGLQFLFEYFSETQRNKGNFPGRFSGRQFSNSRSEMNVSTLELGDSALYLCASSVTGTGVSEQYFGPGTRLTVT.

This chain connects TRBV7-2 to TRBJ2-3; TCRdb selects TRBD1, and the lack of DNA leaves this call unchecked. The CDR3 has 16 residues. Germline loops: CDR1 SGHTA, CDR2 FQGNSA. This CDR3 is CASSLATGQGTDTQYF.

This chain connects TRBV7-7 to TRBJ2-1; TCRdb lists TRBD2, though no DNA is available to test this call. The CDR3 runs to 13 residues. Germline V gene sequence: CDR1 SSHAT, CDR2 FNYEAQ (reference sequence). CDR3 region: CASSSARGLRQFF.

The chain links TRBV27 to TRBJ2-7; the TCRdb call, TRBD1, lacks DNA for checking. The CDR3 contains 15 residues. Germline CDR1 reads MNHEY; CDR2 reads SMNVEV (reference sequence). CDR3 in amino acids: CASSLRKTGTYEQYF.

The chain is built from TRBV18 and TRBJ1-4. Germline V gene lookup returns CDR1 KGHSH and CDR2 LQKENI. This CDR3 spans 14 amino acids. CDR3 sequence reads: CASSPATGVEKLFF.

This rearrangement joins TRBV7-6 to TRBJ2-7; there is no DNA to check the TCRdb D call of TRBD2. Germline V gene data show CDR1 as SGHVS and CDR2 as FNYEAQ. The CDR3 runs to 13 residues. CDR3 region: CASSLYREYEQYF.

The V call is TRBV28, the J call TRBJ2-7. The CDR3 runs 14 residues. CDR1 is MDHEN, CDR2 SYDVKM, per germline. CDR3: CASSLGHRPYEQYF.

The gene calls are TRBV5-1 and TRBJ2-3; there is no DNA to check the TCRdb D call of TRBD2. The CDR3 is 19 residues long. Germline-derived CDR1 and CDR2 are SGHRS and YFSETQ. This CDR3 is CASGPQSGRPFLSTDTQYF.

J is TRBJ1-1 and V is TRBV5-1; TCRdb reports TRBD1, a call that lacks DNA to check it against. The CDR3 is 14 residues long. Germline V gives CDR1 SGHRS, CDR2 YFSETQ. The CDR3 loop is CASSPTGRNTEAFF.

The J gene is TRBJ2-2, the V gene TRBV6-1; the TCRdb D gene call, TRBD1, has no DNA to confirm it. The CDR3 covers 14 residues. Germline CDR1 MNHNS, CDR2 SASEGT. The CDR3 is CASPGRLNTGELFF.

This sequence joins TRBV21-1 and TRBJ1-5; TCRdb outputs TRBD1, but without DNA this stays unchecked. TRBV21-1 is an annotated pseudogene. This CDR3 has 17 amino acids. The CDR3 region is CASSFGAEGHSNQPQHF.

The rearrangement uses TRBV7-8 and TRBJ1-3. Germline loops: CDR1 SGHVS, CDR2 FQNEAQ. The CDR3 spans 15 residues. The CDR3 spells CASSTLTTSGNTIYF.

The chain is built from TRBV28 and TRBJ2-3. The CDR3 extends over 14 amino acids. Germline V gene lookup returns CDR1 MDHEN and CDR2 SYDVKM. The CDR3 loop is CASTQLSVTDTQYF.

J is TRBJ2-3 and V is TRBV4-2; TCRdb returns TRBD1, unconfirmable since there is no DNA. The CDR3 loop spans 15 amino acids. Per germline, CDR1 LGHNA and CDR2 YNFKEQ. CDR3: CASSQVGGNTDTQYF.

This chain links TRBV14 with TRBJ2-1. This CDR3 contains 11 residues. Germline-derived CDR1 and CDR2 are SGHDN and FVKESK. The CDR3: CASSQGGSQFF.

J is TRBJ2-1 and V is TRBV5-1. CDR3 length: 13 residues. CDR1 SGHRS and CDR2 YFSETQ come from the germline V gene. The CDR3 is CASSVDRNNEQFF.

This sequence joins TRBV7-9 and TRBJ2-3; TCRdb selects TRBD1, and the lack of DNA leaves this call unchecked. Germline values: CDR1 SEHNR, CDR2 FQNEAQ (reference sequence). CDR3 length: 15 residues. CDR3 region: CASSSRQGYTDTQYF.

The chain combines TRBV3-1 with TRBJ2-5. The CDR3 is 15 residues long. CDR1 is LGHDT and CDR2 is YNNKEL in the germline V gene (reference sequence). The CDR3 loop reads CASSQELRQVRTQYF.

The rearrangement joins TRBV19 to TRBJ2-7; checking the TCRdb D call of TRBD1 is not possible without DNA. CDR1 and CDR2 from the germline V gene are LNHDA and SQIVND (reference sequence). The CDR3 sequence is 14 residues long. The CDR3 sequence: CASNRDRRSYEQYF.

The chain has TRBV7-2 and TRBJ2-3; TCRdb's D call, TRBD2, is unchecked because there is no DNA. The CDR3 contains 17 residues. Germline V lookup: CDR1 SGHTA, CDR2 FQGNSA. Here the CDR3 reads CASRSGTSGPSTDTQYF.